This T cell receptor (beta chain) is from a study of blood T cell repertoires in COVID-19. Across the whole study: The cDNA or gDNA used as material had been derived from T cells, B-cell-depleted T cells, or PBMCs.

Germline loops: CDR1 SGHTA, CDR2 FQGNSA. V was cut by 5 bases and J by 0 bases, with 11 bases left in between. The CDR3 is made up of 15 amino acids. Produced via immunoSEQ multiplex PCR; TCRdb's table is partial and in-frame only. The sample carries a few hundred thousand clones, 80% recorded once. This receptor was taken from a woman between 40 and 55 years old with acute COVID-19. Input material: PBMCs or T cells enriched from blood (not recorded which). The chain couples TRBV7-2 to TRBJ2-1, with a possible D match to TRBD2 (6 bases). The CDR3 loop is CASSETGASYNEQFF. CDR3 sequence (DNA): TGTGCCAGCAGCGAGACGGGAGCCTCCTACAATGAGCAGTTCTTC.